These T cell receptor beta chains were read from a single sample in a study of CD8 T cells in ankylosing spondylitis. In TCRdb, the 5' RACE reads were re-called with MiXCR into one record per CDR3 protein. The repertoire holds about 500,000 distinct CDR3 sequences, about an eighth seen once, with 6.8% in the top ten. The sequenced material came from blood, either unsorted or a sorted T cell fraction (not recorded which). The origin of the receptors is a male donor with ankylosing spondylitis. The CDR3 runs from the conserved cysteine through the conserved F or W. A D gene is named only where the DNA matches it firmly. Expanded clones are given a class, and other clones once, few, many or no size at all.

-	TRBV12-3/TRBV12-4	-	TRBJ2-3	TGTGCCAGCACCCGGGACTCTAGCACAGATACGCAGTATTTT	CASTRDSSTDTQYF
-	TRBV7-9	-	TRBJ1-3	TGTGCCAGCAGCTTAGGGGACTCTGGAAACACCATATATTTT	CASSLGDSGNTIYF
few	TRBV6-2/TRBV6-3	-	TRBJ1-1	TGTGCCAGCATCCCGGGACACCCGAACACTGAAGCTTTCTTT	CASIPGHPNTEAFF
many	TRBV20-1	-	TRBJ2-2	TGCAGTGCTAGGTTGGGCGCTTCGAACACCGGGGAGCTGTTTTTT	CSARLGASNTGELFF
-	TRBV7-2	-	TRBJ2-2	TGTGCCAGCAGCTTAGGGGCCCCCGGGGGCGGGGAGCTGTTTTTT	CASSLGAPGGGELFF
few	TRBV20-1	TRBD2	TRBJ2-2	TGCAGTGCTAGAGATTATTGGACTAGCGGGACAGACGGGGAGCTGTTTTTT	CSARDYWTSGTDGELFF
few	TRBV20-1	TRBD2	TRBJ2-5	TGCAGTGCCGGACGACTAGCGGGAGAGGCGGAGACCCAGTACTTC	CSAGRLAGEAETQYF
few	TRBV28	-	TRBJ2-1	TGTGCCAGCAGCGCAATAGGGGGGGGCTCCTACAATGAGCAGTTCTTC	CASSAIGGGSYNEQFF
few	TRBV7-6	TRBD1	TRBJ1-4	TGTGCCAGCAGCATGAACAGGGGGCAGGCTAATGAAAAACTGTTTTTT	CASSMNRGQANEKLFF
-	TRBV29-1	TRBD2	TRBJ2-2	TGCAGCGCCCCCTCAGCGGGAGGGCCGGACGGGGAGCTGTTTTTT	CSAPSAGGPDGELFF
-	TRBV3-1	-	TRBJ2-6	TGTGCCAGCAGCCAAGACGAAGCCTCTGGGGCCAACGTCCTGACTTTC	CASSQDEASGANVLTF
few	TRBV5-6	TRBD1	TRBJ2-2	TGTGCCAGCAGCCCCGGGACAGGGAAATTGGCGAACACCGGGGAGCTGTTTTTT	CASSPGTGKLANTGELFF
once	TRBV11-2	TRBD2	TRBJ2-1	TGTGCCAGCAAGCGGGAGGGCCGTAATGAGCAGTTCTTC	CASKREGRNEQFF
-	TRBV4-1	-	TRBJ2-5	TGCGCCAGCAGCCAAGAAAACGAGTTGGCCCAGTACTTC	CASSQENELAQYF
few	TRBV9	TRBD2	TRBJ2-1	TGTGCCAGCAGCTTTAGCGGGATGTCGTTGAATGAGCAGTTCTTC	CASSFSGMSLNEQFF
many	TRBV7-9	-	TRBJ1-6	TGTGCCAGCAGCTTAGCCTTCGGTTCACCCCTCCACTTT	CASSLAFGSPLHF
-	TRBV20-1	TRBD2	TRBJ2-4	TGCAGTGCGCGGACTAGCGGGAGGGCCGGTTTATACATTCAGTACTTC	CSARTSGRAGLYIQYF
many	TRBV15	-	TRBJ2-5	TGTGCCACCAGCAGAGACAATAGAGAGACCCAGTACTTC	CATSRDNRETQYF
-	TRBV7-2	-	TRBJ2-1	TGTGCCAGCAGCCCCCTTTGGGGGAGGAATGAGCAGTTCTTC	CASSPLWGRNEQFF
many	TRBV7-9	-	TRBJ1-5	TGTGCCAGCAGCTCCCCTGGGGAGGGGCAGCCCCAGCATTTT	CASSSPGEGQPQHF
many	TRBV7-6	-	TRBJ2-5	TGTGCCAGCAGCTTTGGGACCGTACAAGAGACCCAGTACTTC	CASSFGTVQETQYF
many	TRBV2	TRBD2	TRBJ2-1	TGTGCCAGCAGTGAACTACTAGCGGGACACAATGAGCAGTTCTTC	CASSELLAGHNEQFF
-	TRBV29-1	-	TRBJ2-3	TGCAGCGTTGGGTCGTCTAGCACAGATACGCAGTATTTT	CSVGSSSTDTQYF
-	TRBV27	-	TRBJ2-3	TGTGCCAGCAGTCCCCTCCCTAGGGCAGATACGCAGTATTTT	CASSPLPRADTQYF
-	TRBV2	-	TRBJ2-3	TGTGCCAGCCTCCCGCTTGCAAGGGCAGATACGCAGTATTTT	CASLPLARADTQYF
-	TRBV5-1	-	TRBJ2-6	TGCGCCAGCAGCTTGATGGCTGGGGCCAACGTCCTGACTTTC	CASSLMAGANVLTF
-	TRBV3-1	-	TRBJ1-2	TGTGCCAGCAGCCAGGGGGCCGCTGGCTACACCTTC	CASSQGAAGYTF
once	TRBV15	-	TRBJ2-3	TGTGCCACCAGCAGAGAGAGCACAGGAGCAGATACGCAGTATTTT	CATSRESTGADTQYF
-	TRBV25-1	-	TRBJ2-1	TGTGCCAGCAGTGCAGGGTCTAGCGGCCAGAACAGGGATGAGCAGTTCTTC	CASSAGSSGQNRDEQFF
few	TRBV12-3/TRBV12-4	TRBD1	TRBJ1-4	TGTGCCAGCAGTTCGGGACAGGGAGCAGAAAAACTGTTTTTT	CASSSGQGAEKLFF
-	TRBV19	-	TRBJ1-1	TGTGCCAGTAGTATTCCCAGTTTGGACACTGAAGCTTTCTTT	CASSIPSLDTEAFF
-	TRBV6-1	-	TRBJ2-2	TGTGCCAGCAGGAGTGGGACACTGAACACCGGGGAGCTGTTTTTT	CASRSGTLNTGELFF
few	TRBV28	TRBD2	TRBJ2-3	TGTGCCAGCCGGAGTTTAGCGGGAGGGCCTGAGGGCACAGATACGCAGTATTTT	CASRSLAGGPEGTDTQYF
few	TRBV27	-	TRBJ2-6	TGTGCCAGCTCCGACTACTCTGGGGCCAACGTCCTGACTTTC	CASSDYSGANVLTF
-	TRBV7-9	-	TRBJ2-1	TGTGCCAGCAGCCCCCAATCCAATGAGCAGTTCTTC	CASSPQSNEQFF
-	TRBV19	-	TRBJ2-7	TGTGCCAGTAGTAGGGGGGACTCCCGCCACGAGCAGTACTTC	CASSRGDSRHEQYF
-	TRBV29-1	-	TRBJ2-1	TGCAGCGTAGATACAACTAGCAGCTCCTACAATGAGCAGTTCTTC	CSVDTTSSSYNEQFF
-	TRBV7-9	-	TRBJ2-7	TGTGCCAGCAGCCCACAGGGTATTGACGAGCAGTACTTC	CASSPQGIDEQYF